This T cell receptor (beta chain) was recovered during a study of T cell responses to AZD1222 COVID-19 vaccine. Using immunoSEQ multiplex PCR, the repertoire was profiled, and TCRdb retains in-frame clones only, with some absent. The sample contains 120,000 to 150,000 clones, around 89% of which appear only once. Germline lookup yields CDR1 KGHSH and CDR2 LQKENI. V was clipped by 6 bases and J by 4 bases; unmatched bases: 17. The CDR3 has 18 amino acids. The chain joins TRBV18 to TRBJ2-3; 9 nucleotides line up with TRBD2. Specimen: peripheral blood, collected 28 days after the second AZD1222 dose. The clonotype comes from an adult who received the AZD1222 COVID-19 vaccine. DNA for the CDR3: TGTGCCAGCTCCCTTAATAGCGGGGGCCCTACGCGCCCAGATACGCAGTATTTT. It codes for CASSLNSGGPTRPDTQYF.